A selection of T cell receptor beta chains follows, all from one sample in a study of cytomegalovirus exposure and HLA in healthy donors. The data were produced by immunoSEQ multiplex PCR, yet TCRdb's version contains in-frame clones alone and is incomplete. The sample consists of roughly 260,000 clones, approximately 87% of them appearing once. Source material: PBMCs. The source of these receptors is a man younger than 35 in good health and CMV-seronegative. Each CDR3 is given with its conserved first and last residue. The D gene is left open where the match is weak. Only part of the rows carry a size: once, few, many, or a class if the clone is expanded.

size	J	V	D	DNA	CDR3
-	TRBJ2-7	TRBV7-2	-	TGTGCCAGCAGATCCAGCGACGAGCAGTACTTC	CASRSSDEQYF
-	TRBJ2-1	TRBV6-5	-	TGTGCCAGCAGACCCCCAGACAGGAATGAGCAGTTCTTC	CASRPPDRNEQFF
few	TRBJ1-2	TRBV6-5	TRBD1	TGTGCCAGCAGTAACAACAGGGGCTATGGCTACACCTTC	CASSNNRGYGYTF
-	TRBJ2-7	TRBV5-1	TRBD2	TGCGCCAGCAGCTGGGAGGGGAAGTCCTACGAGCAGTACTTC	CASSWEGKSYEQYF
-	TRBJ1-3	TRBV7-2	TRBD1	TGTGCCAGCAGCTCGACAGGGCTCTCAGGGGACACCATATATTTT	CASSSTGLSGDTIYF
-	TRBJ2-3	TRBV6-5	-	TGTGCCAGCAGTTACTCGAGGAACACAGATACGCAGTATTTT	CASSYSRNTDTQYF
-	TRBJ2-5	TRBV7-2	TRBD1	TGTGCCAGCAGCACCACAGGGGGTCAAGAGACCCAGTACTTC	CASSTTGGQETQYF
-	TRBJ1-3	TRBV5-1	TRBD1	TGCGCCAGCAGCACCGGACAGGGACACTCTGGAAACACCATATATTTT	CASSTGQGHSGNTIYF
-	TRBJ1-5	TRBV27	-	TGTGCCAGCAGTTCCCCTCAGGGCGATAGCAATCAGCCCCAGCATTTT	CASSSPQGDSNQPQHF
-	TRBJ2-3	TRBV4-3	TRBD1	TGCGCCAGCAGCCTCCAACAGGGGGAGGATACGCAGTATTTT	CASSLQQGEDTQYF
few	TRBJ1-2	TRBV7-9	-	TGTGCCAGCAGCCTAGAGACCGGGAGCTACACCTTC	CASSLETGSYTF
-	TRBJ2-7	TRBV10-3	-	TGTGCCATCAAGGGCGGGGACTCCTACGAGCAGTACTTC	CAIKGGDSYEQYF
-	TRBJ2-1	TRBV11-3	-	TGTGCCAGCAGCGGTAGTGGTGAGCAGTTCTTC	CASSGSGEQFF
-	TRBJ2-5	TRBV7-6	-	TGTGCCAGCAGCCCGCAGTCAAGACAGGAGACCCAGTACTTC	CASSPQSRQETQYF
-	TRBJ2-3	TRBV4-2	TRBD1	TGTGCCAGCAGCCAAGGGACAGGGAGCACAGATACGCAGTATTTT	CASSQGTGSTDTQYF
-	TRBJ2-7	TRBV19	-	TGTGCCAGTAGTACAAGGTACAGGGAGGGCGAGCAGTACTTC	CASSTRYREGEQYF
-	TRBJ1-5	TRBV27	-	TGTGCCAGCAGGTTAACAGGCAATCAGCCCCAGCATTTT	CASRLTGNQPQHF
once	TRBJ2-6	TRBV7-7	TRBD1	TGTGCCAGCAGCTCTCTGGACAGGGCCCACCCTAGCTCTGGGGCCAACGTCCTGACTTTC	CASSSLDRAHPSSGANVLTF
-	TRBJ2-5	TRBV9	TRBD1	TGTGCCAGCAGCAAGGGGACAGTAGAGACCCAGTACTTC	CASSKGTVETQYF
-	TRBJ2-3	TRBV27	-	TGTGCCAGCAGTTCCCAGACTAGTTCCGATACGCAGTATTTT	CASSSQTSSDTQYF
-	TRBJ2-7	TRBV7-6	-	TGTGCCAGCTACCGGGGAGGCCTCCGAACCATCTCTCAGCAGTACTTC	CASYRGGLRTISQQYF
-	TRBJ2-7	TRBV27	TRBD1	TGTGCCAGCAGTACAGGGGATAGCTACGAGCAGTACTTC	CASSTGDSYEQYF
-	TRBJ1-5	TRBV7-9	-	TGTGCCAGCAGCTTAGAGGGGGATCAGCCCCAGCATTTT	CASSLEGDQPQHF
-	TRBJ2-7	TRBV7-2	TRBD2	TGTGCCAGCAGCATCGCTAGCGGGAGGGGGTCCTACGAGCAGTACTTC	CASSIASGRGSYEQYF
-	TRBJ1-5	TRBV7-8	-	TGTGCCAGCAGCTTAGACAGCCTAAATCAGCCCCAGCATTTT	CASSLDSLNQPQHF
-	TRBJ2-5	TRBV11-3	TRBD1	TGTGCCAGCAGCTCGACAGGGGGACGGGAGACCCAGTACTTC	CASSSTGGRETQYF
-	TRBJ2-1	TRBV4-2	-	TGTGCCAGCAGCCCCCTGACTCCCCCCACTGAGCAGTTCTTC	CASSPLTPPTEQFF
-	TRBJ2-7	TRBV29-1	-	TGCAGCGACACAGGGTACGAGCAGTACTTC	CSDTGYEQYF
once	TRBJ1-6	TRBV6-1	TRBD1	TGTGCCAGCAGCTTAGACAGGGGGCGAGGTTCACCCCTCCACTTT	CASSLDRGRGSPLHF
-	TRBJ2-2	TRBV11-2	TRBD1	TGTGCCAGCAACCAGGGGGCGGGCGGGGAGCTGTTTTTT	CASNQGAGGELFF
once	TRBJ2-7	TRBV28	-	TGTGCCAGCAGTGGAAGCAGGGGAACCTACGAGCAGTACTTC	CASSGSRGTYEQYF
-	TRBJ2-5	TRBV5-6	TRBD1	TGTGCCAGCAGCTTGGACATTTACAGGGGGGAGACCCAGTACTTC	CASSLDIYRGETQYF
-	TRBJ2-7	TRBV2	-	TGTGCCAGCAGGGCTCTGACAGACGAGCAGTACTTC	CASRALTDEQYF
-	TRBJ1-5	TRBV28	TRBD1	TGTGCCAGCAGCCTTATCCCGGACAGGGTGTCGTTCGGTGATCAGCCCCAGCATTTT	CASSLIPDRVSFGDQPQHF
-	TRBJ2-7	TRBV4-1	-	TGCGCCAGCAGGTCTGGGGGCCGAGGGTACGAGCAGTACTTC	CASRSGGRGYEQYF
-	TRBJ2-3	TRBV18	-	TGTGCCAGCCGTAGTAGCGCAGATACGCAGTATTTT	CASRSSADTQYF
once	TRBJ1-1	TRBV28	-	TGTGCCAGCATCAGGTTCACGAACACTGAAGCTTTCTTT	CASIRFTNTEAFF
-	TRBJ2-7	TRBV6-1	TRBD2	TGTGCCAGCACCGGACTAGCGGGGGGATACGAGCAGTACTTC	CASTGLAGGYEQYF
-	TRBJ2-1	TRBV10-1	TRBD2	TGCGCCAGCAGTGGGACTAGCGGTGACAATGAGCAGTTCTTC	CASSGTSGDNEQFF
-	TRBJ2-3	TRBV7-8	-	TGTGCCAGCAGCTCAGGTGGTGGCCGAACAGATACGCAGTATTTT	CASSSGGGRTDTQYF
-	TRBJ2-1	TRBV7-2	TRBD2	TGTGCCAGCAGCTTAGTCGCGGGGGGCTACAATGAGCAGTTCTTC	CASSLVAGGYNEQFF
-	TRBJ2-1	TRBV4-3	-	TGCGCCAGCAGCCAAAGTGTCCGGAGATACAATGAGCAGTTCTTC	CASSQSVRRYNEQFF
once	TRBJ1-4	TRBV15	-	TGTGCCACCAGCGTCAGGATTAATGAAAAACTGTTTTTT	CATSVRINEKLFF
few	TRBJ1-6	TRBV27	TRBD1	TGTGCCAGCAGTTTGAAAACAGGGGGCACCTATAATTCACCCCTCCACTTT	CASSLKTGGTYNSPLHF
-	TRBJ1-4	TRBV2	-	TGTGCCAGCAGTTCTACAGGGAATGAAAAACTGTTTTTT	CASSSTGNEKLFF
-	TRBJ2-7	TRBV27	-	TGTGCCAGCACTCGGGCAGGGCGGTCCGAGCAGTACTTC	CASTRAGRSEQYF
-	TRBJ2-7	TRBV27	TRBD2	TGTGCCAGCAGTTTCGTAGCGGGAGTTTTAGGGGCCTACGAGCAGTACTTC	CASSFVAGVLGAYEQYF
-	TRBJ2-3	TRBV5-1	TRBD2	TGCGCCAGCAGCCCCGCTTATGTCGGGGGGGGAGATACGCAGTATTTT	CASSPAYVGGGDTQYF
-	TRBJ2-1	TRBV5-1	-	TGCGCCAGCAGCTTGGGAAACCCGAGCTCCTACAATGAGCAGTTCTTC	CASSLGNPSSYNEQFF
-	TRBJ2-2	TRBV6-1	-	TGTGCCAGCAGTGAATTTGGAGGTATCCGGGAGCTGTTTTTT	CASSEFGGIRELFF
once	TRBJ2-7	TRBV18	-	TGTGCCAGCTCACCACAGACGGGGGTCGAGCAGTACTTC	CASSPQTGVEQYF
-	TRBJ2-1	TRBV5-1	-	TGCGCCAGCAGCCCCGGACAGAACAATGAGCAGTTCTTC	CASSPGQNNEQFF
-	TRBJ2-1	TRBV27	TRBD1	TGTGCCAGCACAAGACAGGGGATGGAAAATGAGCAGTTCTTC	CASTRQGMENEQFF
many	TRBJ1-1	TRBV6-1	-	TGTGCCAGCAGTGAACTTGGGCCAGGGAACACTGAAGCTTTCTTT	CASSELGPGNTEAFF
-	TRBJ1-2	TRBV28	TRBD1	TGTGCCAGCAGCCTACAGGGGTATGGCTACACCTTC	CASSLQGYGYTF
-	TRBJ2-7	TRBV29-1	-	TGCAGCGTTGTCGGGAGCCCCTACGAGCAGTACTTC	CSVVGSPYEQYF
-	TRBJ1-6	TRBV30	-	TGTGCCTGGAGGACCCCTGACCGGAGAGGGAATTCACCCCTCCACTTT	CAWRTPDRRGNSPLHF
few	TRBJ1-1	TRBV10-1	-	TGCGCCAGCAGAATCTGGGACTCCCCAATGAACACTGAAGCTTTCTTT	CASRIWDSPMNTEAFF
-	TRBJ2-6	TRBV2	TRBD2	TGTGCCAGCAGTGAGGTACTAGCGGGAATCTCTGGGGCCAACGTCCTGACTTTC	CASSEVLAGISGANVLTF
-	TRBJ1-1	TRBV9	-	TGTGCCAGCAGCCCCGGGGGGCGCACTGAAGCTTTCTTT	CASSPGGRTEAFF